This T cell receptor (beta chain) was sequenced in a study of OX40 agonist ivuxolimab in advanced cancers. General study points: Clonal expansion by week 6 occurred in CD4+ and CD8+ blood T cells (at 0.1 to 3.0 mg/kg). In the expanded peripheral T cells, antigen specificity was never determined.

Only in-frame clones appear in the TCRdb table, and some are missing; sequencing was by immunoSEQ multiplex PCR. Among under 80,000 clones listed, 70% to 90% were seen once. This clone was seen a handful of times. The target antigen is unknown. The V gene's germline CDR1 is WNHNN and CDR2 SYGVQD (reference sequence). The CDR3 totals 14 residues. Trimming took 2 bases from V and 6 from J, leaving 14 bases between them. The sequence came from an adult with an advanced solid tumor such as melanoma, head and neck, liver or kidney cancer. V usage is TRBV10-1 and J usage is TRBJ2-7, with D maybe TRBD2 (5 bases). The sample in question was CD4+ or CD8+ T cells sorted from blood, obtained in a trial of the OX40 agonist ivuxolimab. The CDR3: CASSEPGRGSEQYF. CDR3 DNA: TGCGCCAGCAGTGAGCCGGGCCGGGGATCCGAGCAGTACTTC.